Presented here are 5 T cell receptor beta chains from one specimen sequenced in a study of metastatic and nonmetastatic thyroid tumors (dated by TCRdb to the early 2020s). None of the patients had been given any treatment before thyroid surgery. Library construction relied on PCR. Sequenced on an Illumina HiSeq 4000. In TCRdb, the public reads were trimmed at Q25 with fastp and aligned with MiXCR, with productive beta chains retained. The sample includes about 12,000 clones, with around an eighth observed a single time. The ten most abundant clones make up over 25% of the sample. Sequencing was performed on blood. These receptors all stem from a female donor with papillary thyroid cancer or a benign thyroid nodule (not recorded which). Some clones in this sample may be carry-over from other donors' samples.

The chain couples TRBV11-3 to TRBJ2-7; TRBD2 matches 7 bases. Germline CDR1 is SGHNT and CDR2 is YENEEA. V gave up 10 bases and J gave up 2 bases; unmatched junction bases: 11. The CDR3 contains 14 residues. DNA for the CDR3: TGTGCCAACACACAGACTAGCCCAACCTACGAGCAGTACTTC. Protein: CANTQTSPTYEQYF.

A word on this clone: An end of the junction does not agree with germline; a read error may underlie this. V is TRBV10-3 and J is TRBJ2-7, with TRBD1 matching over 9 bases. Per germline, CDR1 ENHRY and CDR2 SYGVKD. CDR3 size: 16 residues. This CDR3 is CASSQSMDRGSYEQYF. CDR3 in DNA: TGTGCCAGCAGTCAGTCGATGGACAGGGGCTCCTACGAGCAGTACTTC.

This clone was found many times. This chain's CDR3 is CASSIGVDYGYTF. CDR3 nucleotide sequence: TGTGCCAGTAGTATTGGAGTGGACTATGGCTACACCTTC. This rearrangement joins TRBV19 to TRBJ1-2; D ambiguous. Germline assignment: CDR1 LNHDA and CDR2 SQIVND (reference sequence). V lost 3 bases and J lost 3, with 8 bases in between. The CDR3 runs to 13 residues.

This clone is medium-sized in the sample. This chain links TRBV6-5 with TRBJ2-3; tentatively, D is TRBD1 or TRBD2 (5 bases each). Germline assignment: CDR1 MNHEY and CDR2 SVGAGI. V was cut by 5 bases and J by 0 bases, with 12 bases left in between. CDR3 length equals 15 residues. CDR3 residues: CASSNLEGSTDTQYF. CDR3 DNA: TGTGCCAGCAGTAATCTCGAGGGGAGCACAGATACGCAGTATTTT.

By share of the sample, this clone is medium-sized. The rearrangement joins TRBV28 to TRBJ2-6; D unresolved. V was clipped by 5 bases and J by 2 bases, with 4 bases between them. Germline assignment: CDR1 MDHEN and CDR2 SYDVKM. There are 13 residues in the CDR3. CDR3 protein: CASSVTGANVLTF. As DNA, the CDR3 is TGTGCCAGCAGTGTCACTGGGGCCAACGTCCTGACTTTC.